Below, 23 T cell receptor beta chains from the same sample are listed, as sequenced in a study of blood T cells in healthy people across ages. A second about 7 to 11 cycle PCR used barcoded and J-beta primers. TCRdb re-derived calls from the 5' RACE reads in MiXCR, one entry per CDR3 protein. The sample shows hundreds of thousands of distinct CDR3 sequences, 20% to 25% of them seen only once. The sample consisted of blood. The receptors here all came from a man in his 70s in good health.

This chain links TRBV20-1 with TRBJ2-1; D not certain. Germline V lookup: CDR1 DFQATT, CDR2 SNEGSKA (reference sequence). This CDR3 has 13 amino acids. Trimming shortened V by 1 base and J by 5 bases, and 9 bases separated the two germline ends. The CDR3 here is CSARAPTHNEQFF. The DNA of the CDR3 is TGCAGTGCTAGAGCGCCCACCCACAATGAGCAGTTCTTC.

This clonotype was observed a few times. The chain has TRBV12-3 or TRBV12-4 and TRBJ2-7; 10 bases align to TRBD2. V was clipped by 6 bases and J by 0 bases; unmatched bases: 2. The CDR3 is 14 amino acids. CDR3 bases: TGTGCCAGCAGACTAGCGGGATACTCCTACGAGCAGTACTTC. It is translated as CASRLAGYSYEQYF.

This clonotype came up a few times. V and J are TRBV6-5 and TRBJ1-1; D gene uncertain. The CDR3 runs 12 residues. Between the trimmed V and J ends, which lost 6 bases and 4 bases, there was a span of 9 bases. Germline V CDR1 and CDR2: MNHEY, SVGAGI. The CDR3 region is CASRSPSTEAFF. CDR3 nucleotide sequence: TGTGCCAGCAGATCTCCGTCCACTGAAGCTTTCTTT.

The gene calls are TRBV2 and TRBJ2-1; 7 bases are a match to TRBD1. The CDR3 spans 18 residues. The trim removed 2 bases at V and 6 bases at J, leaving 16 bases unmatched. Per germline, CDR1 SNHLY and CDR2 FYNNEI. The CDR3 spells CASSELTGPPRGGNEQFF. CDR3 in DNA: TGTGCCAGCAGTGAATTGACAGGGCCCCCGAGAGGGGGCAATGAGCAGTTCTTC.

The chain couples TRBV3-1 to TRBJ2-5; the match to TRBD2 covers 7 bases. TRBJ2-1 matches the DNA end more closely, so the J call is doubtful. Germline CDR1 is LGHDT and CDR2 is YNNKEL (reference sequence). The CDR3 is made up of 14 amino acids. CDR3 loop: CASSLAGHYNEQFF. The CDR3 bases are TGTGCCAGCAGCTTAGCGGGTCACTACAATGAGCAGTTCTTC.

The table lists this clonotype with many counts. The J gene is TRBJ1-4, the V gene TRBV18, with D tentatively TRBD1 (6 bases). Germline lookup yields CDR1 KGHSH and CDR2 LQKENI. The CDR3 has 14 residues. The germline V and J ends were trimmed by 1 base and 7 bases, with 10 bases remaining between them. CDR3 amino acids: CASSPQGVREKLFF. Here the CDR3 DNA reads TGTGCCAGCTCACCACAGGGGGTGCGTGAAAAACTGTTTTTT.

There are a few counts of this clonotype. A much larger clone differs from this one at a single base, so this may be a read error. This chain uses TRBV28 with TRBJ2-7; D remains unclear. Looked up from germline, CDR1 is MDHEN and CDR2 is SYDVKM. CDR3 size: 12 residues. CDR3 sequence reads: CANSLRYYEQYF. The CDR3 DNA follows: TGTGCCAACAGTTTGAGGTACTACGAGCAGTACTTC.

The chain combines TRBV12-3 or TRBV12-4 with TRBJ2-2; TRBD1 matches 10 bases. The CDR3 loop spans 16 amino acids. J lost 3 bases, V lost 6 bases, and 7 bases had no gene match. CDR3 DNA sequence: TGTGCCAGCAGAAGGACCGGGACAGGGGACACCGGGGAGCTGTTTTTT. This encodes CASRRTGTGDTGELFF.

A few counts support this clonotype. For the CDR3, the DNA is TGCGCCAGCAGGGGACTAGCAAGAGGGGTTGAGCAGTTCTTC. It is translated as CASRGLARGVEQFF. The rearrangement joins TRBV10-2 to TRBJ2-1; 9 nucleotides agree with TRBD2. This CDR3 is 14 amino acids long. After removal of 6 bases from V and 9 bases from J, the junction contained 9 bases not matched to a gene. CDR1 and CDR2 from the germline V gene are WSHSY and SAAADI.

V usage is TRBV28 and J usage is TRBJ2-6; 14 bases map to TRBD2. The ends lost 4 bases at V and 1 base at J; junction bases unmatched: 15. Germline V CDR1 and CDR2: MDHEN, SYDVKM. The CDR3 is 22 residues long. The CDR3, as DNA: TGTGCCAGCAGTTCCCAGGACGGGACTAGCGGGAGATTAGGTTCTGGGGCCAACGTCCTGACTTTC. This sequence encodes CASSSQDGTSGRLGSGANVLTF.

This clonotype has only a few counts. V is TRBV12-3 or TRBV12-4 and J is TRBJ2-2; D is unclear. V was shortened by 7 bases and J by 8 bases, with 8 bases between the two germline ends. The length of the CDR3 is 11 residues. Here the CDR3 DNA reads TGTGCCAGCAAGGAGATGGGGGAGCTGTTTTTT. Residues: CASKEMGELFF.

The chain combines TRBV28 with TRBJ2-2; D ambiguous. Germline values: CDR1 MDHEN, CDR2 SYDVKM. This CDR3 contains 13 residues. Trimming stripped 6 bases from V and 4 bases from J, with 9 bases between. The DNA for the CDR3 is TGTGCCAGCAGCCCCCCAGGCACCGGGGAGCTGTTTTTT. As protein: CASSPPGTGELFF.

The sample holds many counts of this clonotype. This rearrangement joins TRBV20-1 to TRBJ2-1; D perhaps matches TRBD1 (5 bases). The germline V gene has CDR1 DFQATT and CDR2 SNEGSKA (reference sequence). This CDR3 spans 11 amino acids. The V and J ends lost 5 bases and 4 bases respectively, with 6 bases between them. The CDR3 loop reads CSAYRYNEQFF. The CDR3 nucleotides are TGCAGTGCTTACAGGTACAATGAGCAGTTCTTC.

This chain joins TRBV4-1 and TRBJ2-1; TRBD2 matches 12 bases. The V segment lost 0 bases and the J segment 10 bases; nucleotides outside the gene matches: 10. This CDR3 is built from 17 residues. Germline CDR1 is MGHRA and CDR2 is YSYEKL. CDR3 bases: TGCGCCAGCAGCCAAGAGAGGAGCGGACTAGCGGGAAAAGAGCAGTTCTTC. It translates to CASSQERSGLAGKEQFF.

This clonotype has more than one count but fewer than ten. CDR3: CASSRWDEQYF. In DNA, the CDR3 is TGTGCCAGCAGCCGCTGGGACGAGCAGTACTTC. The chain recombines TRBV13 with TRBJ2-7; D not resolved. The germline V gene encodes CDR1 PRHDT and CDR2 FYEKMQ (reference sequence). The V end was cut by 5 bases, the J end by 5 bases, with 7 bases between. There are 11 residues in the CDR3.

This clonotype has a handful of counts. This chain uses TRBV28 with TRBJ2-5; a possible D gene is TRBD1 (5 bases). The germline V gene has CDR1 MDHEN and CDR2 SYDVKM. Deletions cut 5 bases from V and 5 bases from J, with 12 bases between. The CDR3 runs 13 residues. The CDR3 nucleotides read TGTGCCAGCAGTCCCGCAGGGCGGGAGACCCAGTACTTC. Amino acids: CASSPAGRETQYF.

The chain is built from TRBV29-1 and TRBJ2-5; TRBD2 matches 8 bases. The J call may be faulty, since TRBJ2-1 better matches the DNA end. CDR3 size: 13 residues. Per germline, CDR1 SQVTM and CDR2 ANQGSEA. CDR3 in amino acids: CSVQAGVGNEQFF. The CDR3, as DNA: TGCAGTGTACAAGCGGGAGTGGGGAATGAGCAGTTCTTC.

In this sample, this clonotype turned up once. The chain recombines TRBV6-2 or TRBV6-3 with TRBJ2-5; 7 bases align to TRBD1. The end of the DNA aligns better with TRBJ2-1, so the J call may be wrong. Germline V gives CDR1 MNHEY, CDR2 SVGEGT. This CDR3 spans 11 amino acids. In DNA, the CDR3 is TGTGCCAGCAGGTTAGGGGGCATGCAGTTCTTC. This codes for CASRLGGMQFF.

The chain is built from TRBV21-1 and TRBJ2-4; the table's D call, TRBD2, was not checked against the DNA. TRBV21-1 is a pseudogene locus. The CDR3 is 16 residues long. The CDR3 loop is CASTNAHRTSADIQYF. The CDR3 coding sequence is TGTGCCAGCACCAATGCTCACCGGACCTCCGCGGACATTCAGTACTTC.

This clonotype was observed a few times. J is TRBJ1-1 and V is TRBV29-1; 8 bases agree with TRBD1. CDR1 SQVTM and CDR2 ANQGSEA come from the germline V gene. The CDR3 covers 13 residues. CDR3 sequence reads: CGAQTGVGTEAFF. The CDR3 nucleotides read TGCGGCGCCCAGACAGGGGTTGGAACTGAAGCTTTCTTT.

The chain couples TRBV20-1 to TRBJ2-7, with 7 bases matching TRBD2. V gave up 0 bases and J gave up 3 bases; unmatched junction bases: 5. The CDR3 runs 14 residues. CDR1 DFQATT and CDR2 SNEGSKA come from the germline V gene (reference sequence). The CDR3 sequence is CSARDPKRDYEQYF. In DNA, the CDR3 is TGCAGTGCTAGAGACCCGAAGCGGGACTACGAGCAGTACTTC.

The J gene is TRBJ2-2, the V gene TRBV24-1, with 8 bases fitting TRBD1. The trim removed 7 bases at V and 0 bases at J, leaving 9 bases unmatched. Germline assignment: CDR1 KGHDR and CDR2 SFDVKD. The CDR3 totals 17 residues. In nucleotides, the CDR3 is TGTGCCACCAGCTGGGACAGGTTCGGGGCGAACACCGGGGAGCTGTTTTTT. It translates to CATSWDRFGANTGELFF.

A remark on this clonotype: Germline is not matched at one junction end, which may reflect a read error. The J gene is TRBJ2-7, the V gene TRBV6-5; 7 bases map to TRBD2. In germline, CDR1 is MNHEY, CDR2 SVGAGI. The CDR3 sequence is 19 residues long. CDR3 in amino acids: CASSYSNPLAGWTKYEQYF. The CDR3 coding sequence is TGTGCCAGCAGTTACTCGAATCCATTAGCGGGTTGGACAAAATACGAACAGTACTTC.